The following is a T cell receptor beta chain sequence with its context. This table comes from immunoSEQ multiplex PCR, and its TCRdb copy is limited to in-frame clones, with some not included. The data hold over 100,000 clones, with around three quarters observed a single time. This CDR3 comprises 13 residues. V dropped 6 bases and J dropped 0 bases, with 8 bases sitting between them. Per the germline V gene, CDR1 is SNHLY and CDR2 is FYNNEI. The data were obtained in a study of blood T cell repertoires in COVID-19. As for the study in general: T cells, B-cell-depleted T cells, or PBMCs supplied cDNA or gDNA.

The TCR sequence derives from a woman older than 75 with acute or convalescent COVID-19. This chain uses TRBV2 with TRBJ1-1; D is uncertain. Material for sequencing was peripheral blood. The CDR3, as DNA: TGTGCCAGCAGAAATTTTATGAACACTGAAGCTTTCTTT. It specifies CASRNFMNTEAFF.